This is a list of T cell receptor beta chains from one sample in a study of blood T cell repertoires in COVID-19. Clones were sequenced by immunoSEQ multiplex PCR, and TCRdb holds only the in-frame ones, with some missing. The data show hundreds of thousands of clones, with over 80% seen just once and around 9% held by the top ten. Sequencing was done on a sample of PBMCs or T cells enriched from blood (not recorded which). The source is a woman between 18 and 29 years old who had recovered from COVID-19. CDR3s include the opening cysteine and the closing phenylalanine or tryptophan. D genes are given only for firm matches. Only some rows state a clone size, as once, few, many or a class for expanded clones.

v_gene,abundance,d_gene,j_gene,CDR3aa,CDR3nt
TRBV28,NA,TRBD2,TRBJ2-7,CASKRRPGLAGRVGYEQYF,TGTGCCTCCAAAAGGAGGCCGGGACTAGCGGGAAGAGTTGGCTACGAGCAGTACTTC
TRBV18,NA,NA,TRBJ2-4,CASSPPTVRIQYF,TGTGCCAGCTCACCACCGACAGTCAGGATTCAGTACTTC
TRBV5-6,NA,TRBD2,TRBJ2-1,CASSLAGGNEQFF,TGTGCCAGCAGCTTAGCGGGAGGGAATGAGCAGTTCTTC
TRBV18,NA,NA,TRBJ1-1,CASSETSRGTEAFF,TGTGCCAGCTCAGAAACGTCCCGGGGCACTGAAGCTTTCTTT
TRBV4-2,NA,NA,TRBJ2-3,CASSRGTEGVGTQYF,TGTGCCAGCAGCCGAGGGACTGAAGGAGTTGGTACGCAGTATTTT
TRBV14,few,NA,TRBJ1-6,CASSQVAGATNSPLHF,TGTGCCAGCAGCCAAGTCGCAGGGGCGACCAATTCGCCCCTCCACTTT
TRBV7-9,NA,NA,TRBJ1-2,CASSSDTYYGYTF,TGTGCCAGCAGCTCGGACACTTACTATGGCTACACCTTC
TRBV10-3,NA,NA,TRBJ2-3,CATLRGIVTDTQYF,TGTGCCACCCTAAGAGGGATTGTAACAGATACGCAGTATTTT
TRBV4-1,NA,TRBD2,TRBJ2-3,CASSPRLAGLTDTQYF,TGCGCCAGCAGCCCCCGACTAGCGGGGCTCACAGATACGCAGTATTTT
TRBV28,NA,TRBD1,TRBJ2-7,CASRTGIGSYEQYF,TGTGCCAGCAGGACAGGGATCGGGTCCTACGAGCAGTACTTC
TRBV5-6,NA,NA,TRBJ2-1,CASSPRANNEQFF,TGTGCCAGCAGCCCGCGGGCGAACAATGAGCAGTTCTTC
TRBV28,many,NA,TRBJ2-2,CASSQIQGFGELFF,TGTGCCAGCAGCCAAATTCAGGGTTTCGGGGAGCTGTTTTTT
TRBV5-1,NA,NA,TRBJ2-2,CASSSRDTGELFF,TGCGCCAGCAGCTCCAGGGATACCGGGGAGCTGTTTTTT
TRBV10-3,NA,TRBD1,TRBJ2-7,CAIMQGANEQYF,TGTGCCATCATGCAGGGGGCGAACGAGCAGTACTTC
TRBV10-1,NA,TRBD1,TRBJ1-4,CASRPGDRGKTATNEKLFF,TGCGCCAGCAGGCCCGGGGACAGGGGAAAGACTGCAACTAATGAAAAACTGTTTTTT
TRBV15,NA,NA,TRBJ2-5,CATSRDGRASQETQYF,TGTGCCACCAGCAGAGATGGGCGGGCTAGCCAAGAGACCCAGTACTTC
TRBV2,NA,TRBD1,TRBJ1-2,CASSQGAIDYGYTF,TGTGCCAGCAGTCAGGGGGCGATCGACTATGGCTACACCTTC
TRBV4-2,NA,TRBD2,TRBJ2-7,CASSQEGAGLAVYEQYF,TGTGCCAGCAGCCAGGAAGGGGCGGGACTAGCGGTTTACGAGCAGTACTTC
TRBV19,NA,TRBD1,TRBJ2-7,CASSIFRQGGNEQCF,TGTGCCAGTAGTATATTTCGACAGGGCGGCAACGAGCAGTGCTTC
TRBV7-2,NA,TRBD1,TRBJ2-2,CASSFRQGSWELFF,TGTGCCAGCAGCTTCCGACAGGGTTCCTGGGAGCTGTTTTTT
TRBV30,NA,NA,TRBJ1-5,CAWSVPGGAGQPQHF,TGTGCCTGGAGTGTACCGGGGGGGGCGGGTCAGCCCCAGCATTTT
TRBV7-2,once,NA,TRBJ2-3,CASSAPTGDTDTQYF,TGTGCCAGCAGCGCTCCAACCGGAGACACAGATACGCAGTATTTT
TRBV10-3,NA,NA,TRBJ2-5,CAISVRLSETQYF,TGTGCCATCAGTGTACGACTATCAGAGACCCAGTACTTC
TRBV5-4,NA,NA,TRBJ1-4,CASSPDLPDEKLFF,TGTGCCAGCAGCCCGGACTTACCGGATGAAAAACTGTTTTTT
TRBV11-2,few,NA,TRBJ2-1,CASSFRGTYNEQFF,TGTGCCAGCAGCTTTAGGGGGACCTACAATGAGCAGTTCTTC
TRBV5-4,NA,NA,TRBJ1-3,CASSLERSADTIYF,TGTGCCAGCAGCTTGGAACGGAGCGCAGACACCATATATTTT
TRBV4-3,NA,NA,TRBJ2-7,CASSQAYPEGYEQYF,TGCGCCAGCAGCCAAGCCTACCCTGAGGGATACGAGCAGTACTTC
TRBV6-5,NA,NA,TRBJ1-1,CASTTNTEAFF,TGTGCCAGCACGACTAACACTGAAGCTTTCTTT
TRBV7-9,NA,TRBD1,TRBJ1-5,CASSAWTGKNQPQHF,TGTGCCAGCAGCGCATGGACAGGGAAAAATCAGCCCCAGCATTTT
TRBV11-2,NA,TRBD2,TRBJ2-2,CASSSLGTTTGELFF,TGTGCCAGCAGCTCCCTCGGGACTACCACCGGGGAGCTGTTTTTT
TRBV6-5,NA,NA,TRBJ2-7,CASSRNVLYEQYF,TGTGCCAGCAGCCGTAATGTCCTTTACGAGCAGTACTTC
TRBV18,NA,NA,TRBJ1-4,CASSPLRVEGEKLFF,TGTGCCAGCTCACCACTGAGGGTAGAAGGGGAAAAACTGTTTTTT
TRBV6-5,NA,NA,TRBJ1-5,CASTTRGNQPQHF,TGTGCCAGCACAACCAGGGGTAATCAGCCCCAGCATTTT
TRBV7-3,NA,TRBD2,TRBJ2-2,CASSLNPGGADAGELFF,TGTGCCAGCAGCTTAAACCCCGGGGGGGCCGACGCCGGGGAGCTGTTTTTT
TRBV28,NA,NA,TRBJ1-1,CASSFNRGPGSTEAFF,TGTGCCAGCAGTTTTAATAGGGGTCCTGGTAGTACTGAAGCTTTCTTT
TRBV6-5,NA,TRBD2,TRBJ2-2,CASSSLAGNTGELFF,TGTGCCAGCAGTTCCTTAGCGGGGAACACCGGGGAGCTGTTTTTT
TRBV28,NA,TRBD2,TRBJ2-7,CASSLVLAGAYEQYF,TGTGCCAGCAGTTTAGTCCTAGCGGGAGCGTACGAGCAGTACTTC
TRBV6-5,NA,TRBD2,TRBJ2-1,CASSFRTSGNYNEQFF,TGTGCCAGCAGTTTCCGGACTAGCGGGAATTACAATGAGCAGTTCTTC
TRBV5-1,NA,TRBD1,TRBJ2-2,CASKQGGNTGELFF,TGCGCCAGTAAACAGGGGGGAAACACCGGGGAGCTGTTTTTT
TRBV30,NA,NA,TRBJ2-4,CAWETANIQYF,TGTGCCTGGGAGACAGCCAACATTCAGTACTTC
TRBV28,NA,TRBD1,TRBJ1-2,CASSAAGTGNGYTF,TGTGCCAGCAGTGCTGCCGGGACAGGGAATGGCTACACCTTC
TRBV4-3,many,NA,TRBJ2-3,CASSQDLAGTSTDTQYF,TGCGCCAGCAGCCAAGATTTGGCAGGTACTAGCACAGATACGCAGTATTTT
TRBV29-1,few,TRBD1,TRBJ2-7,CSVSTGANEQYF,TGCAGCGTATCGACAGGGGCCAACGAGCAGTACTTC
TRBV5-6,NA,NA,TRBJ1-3,CASSLGFHSGNTIYF,TGTGCCAGCAGCCTCGGGTTTCACTCTGGAAACACCATATATTTT
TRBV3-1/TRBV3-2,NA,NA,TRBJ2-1,CASSQQGSRGYYSEQFF,TGTGCCAGCAGTCAACAGGGTTCGCGGGGCTATTACAGTGAGCAGTTCTTC
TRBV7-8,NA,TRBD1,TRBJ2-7,CASSLVGTGATIDEQYF,TGTGCCAGCAGCTTAGTTGGGACAGGGGCCACAATCGACGAGCAGTACTTC
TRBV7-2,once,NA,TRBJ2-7,CASSLGADTAYEQYF,TGTGCCAGCAGCTTAGGGGCGGACACCGCCTACGAGCAGTACTTC
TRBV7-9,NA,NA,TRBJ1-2,CASSLRGGESKCGYTF,TGTGCCAGCAGCTTAAGGGGGGGCGAATCGAAGTGTGGCTACACCTTC
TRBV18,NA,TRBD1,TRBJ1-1,CASSPPTTGGRNTEAFF,TGTGCCAGCTCACCACCGACGACAGGGGGCAGGAACACTGAAGCTTTCTTT
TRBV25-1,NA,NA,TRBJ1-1,CASSVVSEAFF,TGTGCCAGCAGTGTAGTTTCCGAAGCTTTCTTT
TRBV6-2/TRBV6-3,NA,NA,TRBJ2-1,CASSYSENNEQFF,TGTGCCAGCAGTTACTCGGAGAACAATGAGCAGTTCTTC
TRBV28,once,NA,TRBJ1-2,CASSPFQGAYGYTF,TGTGCCAGCAGCCCCTTCCAGGGCGCCTATGGCTACACCTTC
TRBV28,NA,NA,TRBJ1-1,CATAPPDRGAFF,TGTGCCACTGCGCCCCCGGACAGAGGAGCTTTCTTT
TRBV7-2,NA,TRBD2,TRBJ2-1,CASSPGTSWVNEQFF,TGTGCCAGCAGCCCGGGGACTAGCTGGGTCAATGAGCAGTTCTTC
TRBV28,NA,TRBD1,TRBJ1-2,CASSLQGGNYGYTF,TGTGCCAGCAGTTTACAGGGGGGTAACTATGGCTACACCTTC